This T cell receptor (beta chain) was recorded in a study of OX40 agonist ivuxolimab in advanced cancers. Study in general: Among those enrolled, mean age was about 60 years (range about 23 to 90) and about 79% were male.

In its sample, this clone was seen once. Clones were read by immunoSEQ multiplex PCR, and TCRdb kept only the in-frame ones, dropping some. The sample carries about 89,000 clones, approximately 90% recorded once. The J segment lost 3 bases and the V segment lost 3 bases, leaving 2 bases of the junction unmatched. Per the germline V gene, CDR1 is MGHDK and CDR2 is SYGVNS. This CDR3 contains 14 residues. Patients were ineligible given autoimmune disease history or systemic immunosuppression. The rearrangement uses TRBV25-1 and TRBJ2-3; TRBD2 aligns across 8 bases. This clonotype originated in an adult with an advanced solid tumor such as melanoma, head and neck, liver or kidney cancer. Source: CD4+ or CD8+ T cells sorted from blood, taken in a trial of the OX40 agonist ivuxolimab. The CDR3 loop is CASSDQRGTDTQYF. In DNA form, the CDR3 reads TGTGCCAGCAGTGATCAGCGGGGGACAGATACGCAGTATTTT.